Described below is a single T cell receptor (beta chain) sequence and its context. These data originate in a study of shared clonotypes between healthy human individuals. TCRdb's copy holds only in-frame clones and misses some; the assay was immunoSEQ multiplex PCR. Of some 2,500,000 clones in the sample, 80% to 95% are singletons; the top ten hold around 0.4%. Germline trimming cut 10 bases from V and 6 bases from J; bases unmatched to any gene: 19. The CDR3 covers 17 residues. The germline CDR1 and CDR2 sequences are SGHTA and FQGTGA. The receptor's source is a man between 18 and 29 years old in good health. Some clones in this sample may be carry-over from other donors' samples. V and J are TRBV7-3 and TRBJ2-1; the match to TRBD2 covers 9 bases. The sequenced material came from naive CD4+ T cells from PBMCs. Subset: CD45RA+ positively selected. The CDR3 loop reads CATSSRASGESLNEQFF. The CDR3 region has the DNA TGTGCCACCTCCTCCCGGGCTAGCGGGGAATCGCTCAATGAGCAGTTCTTC.